This is a list of T cell receptor beta chains from one sample in a study of tumor-infiltrating lymphocytes in primary liver carcinoma. TCRdb reprocessed the multiplex PCR reads with MiXCR, giving one entry per CDR3 protein. The table shows roughly 80,000 distinct CDR3 sequences, with around 70% occurring only once. The material sequenced was liver tumor tissue from sampling region 1. These receptors all come from a man aged 35 to 55 with primary liver carcinoma and hepatitis B virus infection. The CDR3 runs from the conserved cysteine through the conserved F or W. A D gene is named only where the DNA matches it firmly. Clone size, where shown, is once, few, many, or a class for clones that have expanded.

d_call,j_call,clone_size,cdr3_length,v_call,cdr3_nt,cdr3_aa
NA,TRBJ2-3,NA,17,TRBV7-2,TGTGCCAGCAGCTTATTCGGACTATCGGAGGTGGGAGATACGCAGTATTTT,CASSLFGLSEVGDTQYF
TRBD1,TRBJ2-4,NA,14,TRBV6-5,TGTGCCAGCTGTCCACTCCGGACAGGGACCATGAGGTACTTC,CASCPLRTGTMRYF
NA,TRBJ2-3,NA,15,TRBV20-1,TGCAGTGCTAGCATCGCGGGGGCAAACACAGATACGCAGTATTTC,CSASIAGANTDTQYF
NA,TRBJ2-3,NA,14,TRBV11-2,TGTACCGGAGGGGCACGGGAGCCCGCATATACACAGTATTTT,CTGGAREPAYTQYF
NA,TRBJ1-1,NA,13,TRBV12-3/TRBV12-4,TGTACCAGCAGTCTAGGACCCCAGGAGAATACCTTCTTT,CTSSLGPQENTFF
NA,TRBJ2-7,NA,11,TRBV10-3,TGTGCCATCAGTGATCGGAGCGAGCAGTATTTC,CAISDRSEQYF
NA,TRBJ2-6,NA,18,TRBV28,TGTGCCAGCACCATAGGCTGGGCAGATAGCTCTGGGGCCAACGTCCTGACTTTC,CASTIGWADSSGANVLTF
TRBD1,TRBJ2-2,NA,15,TRBV4-1,TGCGCCAACAGCCACCAGGGACAGGCCACCGGGAAGCTGTTTTTT,CANSHQGQATGKLFF
NA,TRBJ1-2,NA,14,TRBV29-1,TGCAGCGACATAGAACAGGGTCGTGCCTCTGGCTACACCTTC,CSDIEQGRASGYTF
NA,TRBJ2-7,NA,13,TRBV29-1,TGCAGCGTTGACAGGGAAGGCACCTACGATCAGTACTTC,CSVDREGTYDQYF
NA,TRBJ2-7,NA,14,TRBV7-8,TGTACCAGCAGCTTAATAGGGGGGTCTTACGACCAGTACTTC,CTSSLIGGSYDQYF
NA,TRBJ2-5,NA,13,TRBV7-8,TGTGCCAGCAGCTTATTGTCTGGGGAGACACAGTACTTC,CASSLLSGETQYF
TRBD2,TRBJ2-5,NA,17,TRBV6-5,TGTGCCAGCAGTTACTCCCGCAGCGGGAGTGGCCGAGAGACACAGTACTTC,CASSYSRSGSGRETQYF
NA,TRBJ2-5,once,16,TRBV11-2,TGTGTCAGCAGATCCCGGGACTCGGCCCACCAAGAGACACGGTACTTC,CVSRSRDSAHQETRYF
TRBD1,TRBJ2-7,NA,17,TRBV11-2,TGTGCCAGCAGCTTCCGGACAGGGGGCGCTAACAGATACGAGCAGTACTTC,CASSFRTGGANRYEQYF
NA,TRBJ1-4,NA,14,TRBV29-1,TGCAGCGTTGAAGGATTAGGAGGTAATGAAAAACTGTTTTTT,CSVEGLGGNEKLFF
TRBD1,TRBJ2-1,NA,13,TRBV20-1,TGCAGTGCTAGATCGACAGGGGGCAATGAGCAGTTCTTC,CSARSTGGNEQFF
NA,TRBJ2-5,NA,13,TRBV6-1,TGTGCCAGCATCCTGCGCTGGGGAGAAACCCAGTACTTT,CASILRWGETQYF
NA,TRBJ2-5,NA,17,TRBV14,TGTGCCAGTAACCAAGACCAGGCCCCGGAGTTCCAAGAGACCCAGTACTTC,CASNQDQAPEFQETQYF
TRBD1,TRBJ2-5,NA,15,TRBV28,TGTGTCAGCAGTCTGATACGACAGGGGTACGAGACCCAATACTTC,CVSSLIRQGYETQYF
TRBD1,TRBJ1-4,NA,14,TRBV5-4,TGTGCCTGCAGCCCGGACAGGGGCGGTGAAAAACTGTTTTTT,CACSPDRGGEKLFF
NA,TRBJ1-1,NA,12,TRBV29-1,TGCAGCGTTTTAGAATTTGACACTGAAGCTTCCTTT,CSVLEFDTEASF
NA,TRBJ2-1,NA,14,TRBV5-6,TGTGCCAACGGAAGAGCGGTTTCCTACAATGAGCTGTTCTTC,CANGRAVSYNELFF
TRBD2,TRBJ2-1,NA,16,TRBV6-5,TGCGCCAGCAGTTATACCGGCGGTCTAGCGGCATATGACCAGTTCTTC,CASSYTGGLAAYDQFF
TRBD2,TRBJ2-1,many,15,TRBV5-1,TGCGCCAGCAGCTTGGAGGGGCGGGAGGTGAATGAGCAGTTCTTC,CASSLEGREVNEQFF
TRBD2,TRBJ2-1,many,15,TRBV7-9,TGCGCCAGCAGTCCTAGACTAGCGGGGGACAATGAGCAGTTCTTC,CASSPRLAGDNEQFF
NA,TRBJ2-5,many,12,TRBV6-9,TGTGCCAGCATTCAGAGGGAAGAGACCCAGTACTTC,CASIQREETQYF
TRBD1,TRBJ2-5,NA,14,TRBV12-3/TRBV12-4,TGTACCAGCAGCATTGGACAGGGGAGAGAGACCCAGTACTTC,CTSSIGQGRETQYF
NA,TRBJ2-7,NA,14,TRBV6-5,TGTGCCAGCAGGGAGATTAGAGTGGGTTACGAGCAGTACTTC,CASREIRVGYEQYF
NA,TRBJ1-4,NA,13,TRBV2,TGTGCCAGTCACGGTCCAGGGCATGAAAAACTGTTTTTT,CASHGPGHEKLFF
TRBD1,TRBJ1-4,many,13,TRBV18,TGTGCCAGCTCACCGGGACAGGGTGAAAAACTGTTTTTT,CASSPGQGEKLFF
NA,TRBJ1-5,NA,15,TRBV10-3,TGTGCCATCAAGAAGGACGGCGATAATAATCAGCCCCAGCATTTT,CAIKKDGDNNQPQHF
TRBD2,TRBJ2-7,many,16,TRBV14,TGTGCCAGCAGCATTACTACTAGCGGTGCTTTACGAGAGCAGTACTTC,CASSITTSGALREQYF
NA,TRBJ2-1,NA,16,TRBV11-2,TGTGCCAGCAGCTTTCGACCAGTGGGAGATTTCAGTGAGCAGTTCTTC,CASSFRPVGDFSEQFF
NA,TRBJ2-1,many,11,TRBV5-6,TGTGCCAGCAGCCAATACGATGAGCAGTTCTTC,CASSQYDEQFF
TRBD2,TRBJ2-7,medium-sized,14,TRBV6-1,TGTGCCAGCAGTCCTGGACTAGCGGCCTACGAGCAGTACTTC,CASSPGLAAYEQYF
NA,TRBJ1-1,few,13,TRBV11-3,TGTGCCAGCAGCCTTGCTACGAACACTGAAGCTTTCTTT,CASSLATNTEAFF
NA,TRBJ1-6,NA,14,TRBV6-5,TGTGCCATCAGTTTACAGGGTAGTAATTCACCCCTCCACTTT,CAISLQGSNSPLHF
NA,TRBJ2-2,NA,16,TRBV4-1,TGCTCCAGCAGCCAAGAGCTGGCCGCGTGGACCGGGGAGCCGTTTTTT,CSSSQELAAWTGEPFF
TRBD1,TRBJ1-2,many,16,TRBV6-5,TGTGCCAGCAGTTACCTTCGGACAGGGGGGGGATATGGCTACACCTTC,CASSYLRTGGGYGYTF
NA,TRBJ2-5,once,13,TRBV5-1,TGCGCCAGCAGGGAACAGGGAGCAAAGACCCAGTGCTTC,CASREQGAKTQCF
NA,TRBJ2-2,NA,17,TRBV11-2,TGTGCCAGCAGCTTAGATGAGCTAGCTCGAAATACCGGGGAGTTGTTGTTT,CASSLDELARNTGELLF
TRBD1,TRBJ2-3,NA,16,TRBV29-1,TGCAGCGTTGAACTACGGGACAGGGGAGTTGCAGATACGAAGTATTTT,CSVELRDRGVADTKYF
TRBD1,TRBJ1-1,many,12,TRBV29-1,TGCAGCGTTTTTACAGGGGGCACTGAAGCTTTCTTT,CSVFTGGTEAFF
TRBD1,TRBJ2-5,NA,15,TRBV24-1,TGTGCCATCAGCAGAACAGGGGAAGGGGGAGAGACCCAGTACTTC,CAISRTGEGGETQYF
NA,TRBJ2-1,NA,13,TRBV11-1,TGTGCCAGCAGCCTAGACCTGGCAAATGAGCAGTTCTTC,CASSLDLANEQFF
NA,TRBJ2-1,NA,14,TRBV10-3,TGTGCCATCTGTGATAGAGGCAGGGGGGATGAGCAATTCTTC,CAICDRGRGDEQFF
NA,TRBJ2-1,NA,11,TRBV10-1,TGCGGCAGTGAATGGGGGAATGAGCAGTTCTTC,CGSEWGNEQFF
TRBD1,TRBJ1-2,medium-sized,15,TRBV7-8,TGTGCCAGCAGCTGGCGGACAGGGAACCACTATGGCTACACCTTC,CASSWRTGNHYGYTF
NA,TRBJ2-5,NA,15,TRBV30,TGTGCCTGGATGGTCGTTGGACGGGGACAAGAGACCCAGTACTTC,CAWMVVGRGQETQYF
NA,TRBJ2-7,NA,14,TRBV6-2/TRBV6-3,TGTGCCAGCAGGTCTCCCGGGGGACTCTACGAGCAGTACTTC,CASRSPGGLYEQYF
NA,TRBJ2-3,NA,12,TRBV6-5,TGTGCCAGCAGTCACCGGGTGGATACGCAGTATTTT,CASSHRVDTQYF
NA,TRBJ2-2,NA,15,TRBV6-5,TGTGCCAGCAGTGACGAAGTGCACGGCACCGGGGAGCTGTTTTTT,CASSDEVHGTGELFF
NA,TRBJ1-2,NA,13,TRBV6-1,TGTGCCAGCAGGAGCGGGGAGGGGGTATTAGACACCTTC,CASRSGEGVLDTF
NA,TRBJ2-1,few,12,TRBV11-2,TGTGCCAGCAGTCCGGAATACAGTGAGCAGTTCTTC,CASSPEYSEQFF